The entry that follows covers one T cell receptor (beta chain) sequence. The antigen is unknown. The data were taken from a study of B cell selection in AIRE deficiency. General study results and limits: CDR3s were shorter in shared Treg sequences, reflecting few non-templated nucleotide insertions. About 30% of healthy-shared Treg TCRbeta sequences appeared in patient Tconv cells. Healthy donors alone shared over 25% of several thousand Treg sequences; patients alone 8.5% to 10%.

CDR3 length: 14 amino acids. Trimming left V 3 bases short and J 5 bases short, with 13 bases between. The germline CDR1 and CDR2 sequences are SEHNR and FQNEAQ (reference sequence). The regulatory T cell sort gate was CD4+CD25hiCD127low/negative. Using immunoSEQ multiplex PCR, the repertoire was profiled, and TCRdb retains in-frame clones only, with some absent. The profile shows about 15,000 clones, more than 85% of them singletons. This chain joins TRBV7-9 and TRBJ1-2, with no clear D. Source material: Tregs sorted from PBMCs. The sequence came from a human donor with AIRE deficiency. The CDR3 DNA reads as TGTGCCAGCAGCTTTGACGGAGGAGGGTATGGCTACACCTTC. Its protein product is CASSFDGGGYGYTF.